This passage covers 14 T cell receptor beta chains from one sample sequenced in a study of blood T cell repertoires in COVID-19. The assay was immunoSEQ multiplex PCR, and TCRdb's table has in-frame clones only and misses some. Of hundreds of thousands of clones in the sample, 75% to 90% were seen once. Sample: PBMCs or T cells enriched from blood (not recorded which). These receptors were taken from a man aged 25-45 years who had recovered from COVID-19.

This clone was observed a single time. The chain recombines TRBV11-2 with TRBJ1-6, with 9 positions matching TRBD1. The V gene end was trimmed by 2 bases and the J gene end by 10 bases; junction bases not matched to a gene: 3. The CDR3 length is 14 residues. Looked up from germline, CDR1 is SGHAT and CDR2 is FQNNGV. This chain's CDR3 is CASSLTDRGSPLHF. For the CDR3, the DNA is TGTGCCAGCAGCTTAACGGACAGGGGATCACCCCTCCACTTT.

The V call is TRBV5-1, the J call TRBJ2-1, with D tentatively TRBD2 (6 bases). Between the trimmed V and J ends, which lost 1 base and 3 bases, there was a span of 14 bases. Germline V gene data show CDR1 as SGHRS and CDR2 as YFSETQ. The CDR3 is 16 amino acids. CDR3 amino acids: CASSLTGEMVYNEQFF. CDR3 nucleotides: TGCGCCAGCAGCTTGACGGGAGAGATGGTCTACAATGAGCAGTTCTTC.

This clone has just a few counts. The chain joins TRBV28 to TRBJ1-2; 9 bases are shared with TRBD1. The CDR3 consists of 13 residues. CDR1 is MDHEN, CDR2 SYDVKM, per germline. V lost 5 bases, J lost 7 bases, and 5 bases stayed unmatched. This chain's CDR3 is CASSQTGGGGYTF. In nucleotides, the CDR3 is TGTGCCAGCAGTCAAACAGGGGGCGGTGGCTACACCTTC.

This chain connects TRBV24-1 to TRBJ2-2; TRBD1 matches at 10 bases. The CDR3 totals 16 residues. CDR1 is KGHDR and CDR2 is SFDVKD in the germline V gene. J lost 8 bases, V lost 3 bases, and 8 bases had no gene match. The CDR3 sequence is CATSDPGQGLRGELFF. The CDR3 coding sequence is TGTGCCACCAGTGATCCGGGACAGGGGCTGAGGGGGGAGCTGTTTTTT.

A single count supports this clone. J is TRBJ2-1 and V is TRBV4-2; 9 bases are a match to TRBD2. Germline V CDR1 and CDR2: LGHNA, YNFKEQ. The CDR3 is 15 residues long. Trimming removed 4 bases from V and 2 bases from J; junction bases left unmatched: 3. As DNA, the CDR3 is TGTGCCAGCAGCCTAGCGGGAGAGGCCTACAATGAGCAGTTCTTC. It encodes CASSLAGEAYNEQFF.

The chain is built from TRBV27 and TRBJ1-6; 9 positions agree with TRBD1. Germline values: CDR1 MNHEY, CDR2 SMNVEV (reference sequence). With V trimmed by 4 bases and J by 9 bases, 7 bases remained unmatched. The CDR3 totals 15 residues. The CDR3 is CASSSQGAVGSPLHF. CDR3 nucleotides: TGTGCCAGCAGTTCACAGGGGGCTGTCGGTTCACCCCTCCACTTT.

The chain carries TRBV27 and TRBJ1-6; D may be TRBD1 (6 bases). Germline V gene lookup returns CDR1 MNHEY and CDR2 SMNVEV (reference sequence). The CDR3 is 14 amino acids. The V end was cut by 4 bases, the J end by 7 bases, with 11 bases between. This chain's CDR3 is CASSSRQENSPLHF. The CDR3 DNA is TGTGCCAGCAGTTCCCGACAGGAAAATTCACCCCTCCACTTT.

The chain carries TRBV4-2 and TRBJ1-2; 7 positions agree with TRBD1. The V segment lost 4 bases and the J segment 1 base; nucleotides outside the gene matches: 18. This CDR3 has 19 residues. Per germline, CDR1 LGHNA and CDR2 YNFKEQ. The CDR3 nucleotides read TGTGCCAGCAGCCCGAAAAAACAGGGGCCACGGTGGCTTAACTATGGCTACACCTTC. Translated, it gives CASSPKKQGPRWLNYGYTF.

The V call is TRBV30, the J call TRBJ1-3; D unclear. Trimming removed 0 bases from V and 0 bases from J, with 9 bases in between. There are 15 residues in the CDR3. Germline V lookup: CDR1 GTSNPN, CDR2 SVGIG (reference sequence). The CDR3 is CAWSVLLGSGNTIYF. CDR3 DNA: TGTGCCTGGAGTGTACTTCTTGGCTCTGGAAACACCATATATTTT.

The genes are TRBV4-1 and TRBJ2-6; no firm D call. Germline CDR1 is MGHRA and CDR2 is YSYEKL. Trimming removed 2 bases from V and 2 bases from J, with 13 bases in between. The CDR3 is 17 residues long. The CDR3: CASSQQRTATGANVLTF. Written as DNA, the CDR3 is TGCGCCAGCAGCCAACAGAGAACAGCTACTGGGGCCAACGTCCTGACTTTC.

V and J are TRBV29-1 and TRBJ2-2; the match to TRBD2 covers 14 bases. The CDR3 is made up of 16 amino acids. With V trimmed by 4 bases and J by 6 bases, 7 bases remained unmatched. CDR1 and CDR2 from the germline V gene are SQVTM and ANQGSEA. The CDR3 DNA sequence: TGCAGCGTTGTTAGACTAGCGGGAGGGCCTGCCGGGGAGCTGTTTTTT. It codes for CSVVRLAGGPAGELFF.

The V call is TRBV10-1, the J call TRBJ2-2; 11 nucleotides match TRBD1. Looked up from germline, CDR1 is WNHNN and CDR2 is SYGVQD (reference sequence). The CDR3 has 14 residues. V gave up 7 bases and J gave up 3 bases; unmatched junction bases: 1. CDR3 nucleotides: TGCGCCAGCACGGGACAGGGGGACACCGGGGAGCTGTTTTTT. Translation gives CASTGQGDTGELFF.

The chain is built from TRBV24-1 and TRBJ1-3; D call uncertain. V lost 7 bases and J lost 0, with 12 bases in between. CDR1 and CDR2 from the germline V gene are KGHDR and SFDVKD. The CDR3 runs to 15 residues. The chain's CDR3 is CATRPHFDSGNTIYF. CDR3 bases: TGTGCCACCAGGCCGCACTTTGACTCTGGAAACACCATATATTTT.

The V gene is TRBV18, the J gene TRBJ1-1, with TRBD1 identical over 7 bases. Germline V lookup: CDR1 KGHSH, CDR2 LQKENI. The CDR3 length is 15 residues. V gave up 2 bases and J gave up 4 bases; unmatched junction bases: 7. This chain's CDR3 is CASSPSRTGGTEAFF. In DNA, the CDR3 is TGTGCCAGCTCACCATCCCGGACAGGAGGCACTGAAGCTTTCTTT.